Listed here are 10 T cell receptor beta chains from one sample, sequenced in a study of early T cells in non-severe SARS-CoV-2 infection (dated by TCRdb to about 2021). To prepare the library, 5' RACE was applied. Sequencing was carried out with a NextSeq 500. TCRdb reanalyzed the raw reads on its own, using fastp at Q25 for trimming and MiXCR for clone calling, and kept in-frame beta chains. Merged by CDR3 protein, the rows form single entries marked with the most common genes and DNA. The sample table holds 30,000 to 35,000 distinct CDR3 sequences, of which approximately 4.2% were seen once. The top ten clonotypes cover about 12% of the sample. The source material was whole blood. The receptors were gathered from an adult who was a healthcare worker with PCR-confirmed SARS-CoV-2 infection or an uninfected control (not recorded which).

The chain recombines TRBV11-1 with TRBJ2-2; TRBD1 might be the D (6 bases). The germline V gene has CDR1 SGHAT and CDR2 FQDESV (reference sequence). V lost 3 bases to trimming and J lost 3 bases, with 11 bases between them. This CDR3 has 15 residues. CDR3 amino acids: CASSFLTGDTGELFF. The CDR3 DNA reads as TGTGCCAGCAGCTTCTTGACAGGAGACACCGGGGAGCTGTTTTTT.

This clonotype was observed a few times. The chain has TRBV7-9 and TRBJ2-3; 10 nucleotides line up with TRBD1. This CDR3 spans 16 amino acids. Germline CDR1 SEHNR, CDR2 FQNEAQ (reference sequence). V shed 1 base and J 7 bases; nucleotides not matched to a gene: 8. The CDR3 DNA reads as TGTGCCAGCAGCTTAGGTGGGGGACAGGGGCACAATACGCAGTATTTT. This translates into CASSLGGGQGHNTQYF.

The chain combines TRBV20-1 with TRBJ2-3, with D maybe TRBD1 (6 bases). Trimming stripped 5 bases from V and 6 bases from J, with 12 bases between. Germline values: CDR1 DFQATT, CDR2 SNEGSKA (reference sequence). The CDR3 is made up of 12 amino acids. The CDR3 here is CSAPGQSDTQYF. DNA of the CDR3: TGCAGTGCTCCTGGACAGTCCGATACGCAGTATTTT.

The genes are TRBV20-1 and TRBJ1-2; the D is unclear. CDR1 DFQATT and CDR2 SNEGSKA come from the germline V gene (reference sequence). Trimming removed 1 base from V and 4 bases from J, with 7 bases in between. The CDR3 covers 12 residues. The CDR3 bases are TGCAGTGCTAGAGTGGATATCTATGGCTACACCTTC. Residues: CSARVDIYGYTF.

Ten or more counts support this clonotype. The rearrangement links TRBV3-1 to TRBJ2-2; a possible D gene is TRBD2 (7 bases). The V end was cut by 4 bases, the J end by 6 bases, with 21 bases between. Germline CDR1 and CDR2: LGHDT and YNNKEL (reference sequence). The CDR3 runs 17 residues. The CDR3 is CASSPFSGGAVPGELFF. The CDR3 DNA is TGTGCCAGCAGCCCCTTCAGTGGGGGGGCCGTCCCCGGGGAGCTGTTTTTT.

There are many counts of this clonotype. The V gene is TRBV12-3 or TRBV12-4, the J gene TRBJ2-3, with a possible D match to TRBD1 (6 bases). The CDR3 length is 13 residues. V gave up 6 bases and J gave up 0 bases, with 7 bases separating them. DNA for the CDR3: TGTGCCAGCAGGAGGGGGAGCACAGATACGCAGTATTTT. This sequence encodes CASRRGSTDTQYF.

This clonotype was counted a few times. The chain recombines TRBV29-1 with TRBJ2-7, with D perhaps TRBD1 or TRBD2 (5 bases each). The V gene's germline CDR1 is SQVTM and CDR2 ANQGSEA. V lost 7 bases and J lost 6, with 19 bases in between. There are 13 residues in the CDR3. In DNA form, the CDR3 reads TGCAGCGGCCAGACAGCCTGGGGGTCCGAGCAGTACTTC. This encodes CSGQTAWGSEQYF.

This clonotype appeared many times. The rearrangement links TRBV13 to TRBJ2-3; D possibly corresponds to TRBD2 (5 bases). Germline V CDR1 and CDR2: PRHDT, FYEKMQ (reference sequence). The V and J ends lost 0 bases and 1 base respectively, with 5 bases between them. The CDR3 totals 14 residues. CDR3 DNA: TGTGCCAGCAGCTTAGGACTAGGCACAGATACGCAGTATTTT. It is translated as CASSLGLGTDTQYF.

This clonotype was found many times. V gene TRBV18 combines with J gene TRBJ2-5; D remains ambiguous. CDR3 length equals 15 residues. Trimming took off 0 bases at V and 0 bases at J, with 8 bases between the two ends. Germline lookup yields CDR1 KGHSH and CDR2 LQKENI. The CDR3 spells CASSPPGLYQETQYF. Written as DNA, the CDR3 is TGTGCCAGCTCACCACCGGGCCTGTACCAAGAGACCCAGTACTTC.

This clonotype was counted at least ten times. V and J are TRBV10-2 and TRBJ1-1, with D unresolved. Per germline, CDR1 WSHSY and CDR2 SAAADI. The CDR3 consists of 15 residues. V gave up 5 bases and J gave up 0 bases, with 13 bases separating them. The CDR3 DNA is TGCGCCAGCAGTCGGGCAGTTTCGGTGAACACTGAAGCTTTCTTT. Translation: CASSRAVSVNTEAFF.